This T cell receptor (beta chain) was retrieved from a study of blood T cell repertoires in COVID-19. Study overall: There were acute and convalescent COVID-19 samples, and they came from the United States, Italy and Spain. The analysed material was cDNA or gDNA that came from T cells, B-cell-depleted T cells, or PBMCs.

A remark on this clone: The sample contains more than one DNA sequence encoding this CDR3.

The germline gives CDR1 KGHSH, CDR2 LQKENI. V lost 2 bases to trimming and J lost 0 bases, with 8 bases between them. The CDR3 is made up of 14 amino acids. Under the authors' procedure: Reference gene primer amplification in the assay estimated nucleated cell counts. Using immunoSEQ multiplex PCR, the repertoire was profiled, and TCRdb retains in-frame clones only, with some absent. The V and J calls and clone size are taken from that table; D and trimming were inferred from the DNA. The table shows about 180,000 clones, with 75% to 90% occurring only once. The specimen sequenced was peripheral blood. V and J are TRBV18 and TRBJ2-7; D might be TRBD1 (5 bases). The source is a human donor with active or convalescent COVID-19. The donor label of this sample is uncertain. The CDR3 sequence: CASSPGASSYEQYF. CDR3 coding DNA: TGTGCCAGCTCACCAGGGGCTAGCTCCTACGAGCAGTACTTC.